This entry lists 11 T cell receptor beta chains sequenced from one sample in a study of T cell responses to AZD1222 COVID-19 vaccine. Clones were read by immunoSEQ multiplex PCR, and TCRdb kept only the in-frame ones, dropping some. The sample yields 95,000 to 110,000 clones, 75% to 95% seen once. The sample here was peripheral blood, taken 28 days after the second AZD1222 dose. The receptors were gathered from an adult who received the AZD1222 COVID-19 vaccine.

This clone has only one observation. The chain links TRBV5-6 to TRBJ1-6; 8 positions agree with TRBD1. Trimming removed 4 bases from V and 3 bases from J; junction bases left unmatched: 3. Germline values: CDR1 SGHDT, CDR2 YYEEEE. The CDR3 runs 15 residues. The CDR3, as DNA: TGTGCCAGCAGCACAGGGGGTATCTATAATTCACCCCTCCACTTT. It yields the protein CASSTGGIYNSPLHF. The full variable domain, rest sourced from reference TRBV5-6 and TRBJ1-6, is DAGVTQSPTHLIKTRGQQVTLRCSPKSGHDTVSWYQQALGQGPQFIFQYYEEEERQRGNFPDRFSGHQFPNYSSELNVNALLLGDSALYLCASSTGGIYNSPLHFGNGTRLTVT.

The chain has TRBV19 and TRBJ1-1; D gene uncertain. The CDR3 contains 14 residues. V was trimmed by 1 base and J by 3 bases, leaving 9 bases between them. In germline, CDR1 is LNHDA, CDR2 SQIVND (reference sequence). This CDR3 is CASSIAGSDTEAFF. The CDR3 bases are TGTGCCAGTAGTATAGCTGGGTCGGACACTGAAGCTTTCTTT.

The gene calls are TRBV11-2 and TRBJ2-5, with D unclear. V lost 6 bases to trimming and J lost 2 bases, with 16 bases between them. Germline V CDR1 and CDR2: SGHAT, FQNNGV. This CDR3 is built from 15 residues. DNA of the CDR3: TGTGCCAGCAGTTTTCAGCCCCCCCCTCAAGAGACCCAGTACTTC. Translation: CASSFQPPPQETQYF.

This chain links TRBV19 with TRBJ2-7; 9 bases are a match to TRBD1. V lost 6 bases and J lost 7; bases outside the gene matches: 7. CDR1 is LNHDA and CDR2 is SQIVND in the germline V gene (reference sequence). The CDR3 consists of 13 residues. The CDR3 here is CASRWDRAGEQYF. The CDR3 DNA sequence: TGTGCCAGTAGGTGGGACAGGGCGGGGGAGCAGTACTTC.

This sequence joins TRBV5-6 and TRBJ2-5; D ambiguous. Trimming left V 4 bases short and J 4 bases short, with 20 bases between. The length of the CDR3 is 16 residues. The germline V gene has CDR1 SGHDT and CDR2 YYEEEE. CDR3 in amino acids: CASSPSFRAPGETQYF. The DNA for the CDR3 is TGTGCCAGCAGCCCCTCATTCCGGGCCCCGGGAGAGACCCAGTACTTC.

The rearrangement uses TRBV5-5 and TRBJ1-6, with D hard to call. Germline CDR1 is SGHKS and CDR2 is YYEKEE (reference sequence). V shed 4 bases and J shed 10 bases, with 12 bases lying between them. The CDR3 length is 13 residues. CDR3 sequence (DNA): TGTGCCAGCAGCCCCGGGGAGGGATCACCCCTCCACTTT. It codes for CASSPGEGSPLHF.

CDR3 nucleotide sequence: TGTGCCAGCAGGCCGGGACAGGGGTTTGGCTACACCTTC. Amino acid sequence: CASRPGQGFGYTF. The chain couples TRBV6-5 to TRBJ1-2, with 10 nucleotides matching TRBD1. This CDR3 is 13 amino acids long. The germline gives CDR1 MNHEY, CDR2 SVGAGI. The J segment lost 7 bases and the V segment lost 6 bases, leaving 5 bases of the junction unmatched.

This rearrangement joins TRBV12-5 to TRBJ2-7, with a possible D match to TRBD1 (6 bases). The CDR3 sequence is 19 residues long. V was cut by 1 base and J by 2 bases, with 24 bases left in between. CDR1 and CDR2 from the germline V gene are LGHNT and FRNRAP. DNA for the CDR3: TGTGCTAGTGGTTTGGGGCAGGGGCGCGATTTCCCCAAAGCCTACGAGCAGTACTTC. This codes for CASGLGQGRDFPKAYEQYF. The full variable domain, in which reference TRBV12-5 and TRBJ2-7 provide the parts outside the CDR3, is DARVTQTPRHKVTEMGQEVTMRCQPILGHNTVFWYRQTMMQGLELLAYFRNRAPLDDSGMPKDRFSAEMPDATLATLKIQPSEPRDSAVYFCASGLGQGRDFPKAYEQYFGPGTRLTVT.

CDR3 loop: CASSYSGQAAAGYTF. CDR3 DNA: TGTGCCAGCAGTTACTCGGGGCAGGCGGCTGCTGGCTACACCTTC. The J gene is TRBJ1-2, the V gene TRBV6-6; D is perhaps TRBD1 (5 bases). Germline V gene data show CDR1 as MNHNY and CDR2 as SVGAGI (reference sequence). Trimming left V 0 bases short and J 7 bases short, with 15 bases between. This CDR3 has 15 amino acids.

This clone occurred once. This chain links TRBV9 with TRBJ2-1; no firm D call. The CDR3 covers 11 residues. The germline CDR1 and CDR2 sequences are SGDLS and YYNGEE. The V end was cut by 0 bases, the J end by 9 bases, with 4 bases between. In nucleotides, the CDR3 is TGTGCCAGCAGCGTAGGTGGTGAGCAGTTCTTC. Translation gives CASSVGGEQFF.

The CDR3 region is CASSPQGNTEAFF. The CDR3, as DNA: TGTGCCAGCAGCCCCCAGGGGAACACTGAAGCTTTCTTT. J is TRBJ1-1 and V is TRBV7-9; maybe TRBD1 (5 bases). Germline lookup yields CDR1 SEHNR and CDR2 FQNEAQ (reference sequence). The CDR3 runs 13 residues. V lost 5 bases, J lost 1 base, and 8 bases lay in between.